The subject of this entry is one TCR beta chain. Its antigen is unidentified. These data originate in a study of OX40 agonist ivuxolimab in advanced cancers. Trimming cost V 0 bases and J 7 bases, with 11 bases left between them. CDR3 length: 14 residues. Study results and limitations: Low levels of normalized T-cell clonal expansion also appeared in some nonresponders. Dose levels from 0.1 to 3.0 mg/kg saw CD4+ and CD8+ blood T cells expand clonally by week 6. Patients with a partial response at 0.1-3.0 mg/kg had among the lowest clonal expansion.

Clones were sequenced by immunoSEQ multiplex PCR, and TCRdb holds only the in-frame ones, with some missing. The sample holds about 67,000 clones, 87% seen once. The sequence was collected from an adult with an advanced solid tumor such as melanoma, head and neck, liver or kidney cancer. The rearrangement uses TRBV5-3 and TRBJ2-1; D is undetermined. TRBV5-3 is an ORF, and what it does is uncertain. The specimen was CD4+ or CD8+ T cells sorted from blood, collected in a trial of the OX40 agonist ivuxolimab. The CDR3 region has the DNA TGTGCCAGAAGCTTGGGGTGGTTTGGGAATGAGCAGTTCTTC. This gives the protein CARSLGWFGNEQFF.